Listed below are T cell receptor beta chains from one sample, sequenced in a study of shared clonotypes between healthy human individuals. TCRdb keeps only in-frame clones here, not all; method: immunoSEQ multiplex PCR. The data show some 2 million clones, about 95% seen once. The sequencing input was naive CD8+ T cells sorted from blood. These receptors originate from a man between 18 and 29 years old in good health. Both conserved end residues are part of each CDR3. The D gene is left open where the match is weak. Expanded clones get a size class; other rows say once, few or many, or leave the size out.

CDR3aa: CASTPTSGSYNEQFF
CDR3nt: TGTGCCAGCACCCCGACTAGCGGGAGCTACAATGAGCAGTTCTTC
abundance: .
v_gene: TRBV27
d_gene: TRBD2
j_gene: TRBJ2-1

CDR3aa: CASSAISQETQYF
CDR3nt: TGTGCCAGCAGTGCCATTAGTCAAGAGACCCAGTACTTC
abundance: .
v_gene: TRBV6-5
d_gene: .
j_gene: TRBJ2-5

CDR3aa: CASSSTPGSARDDEQYF
CDR3nt: TGTGCCAGCAGCTCAACACCTGGGTCGGCAAGGGACGACGAGCAGTACTTC
abundance: .
v_gene: TRBV7-9
d_gene: .
j_gene: TRBJ2-7

CDR3aa: CAIRAPGSSYNSPLHF
CDR3nt: TGTGCCATCAGAGCCCCAGGGAGCTCCTATAATTCACCCCTCCACTTT
abundance: .
v_gene: TRBV10-3
d_gene: .
j_gene: TRBJ1-6

CDR3aa: CASSLDFTHTEAFF
CDR3nt: TGCGCCAGCAGCCTTGACTTCACACACACTGAAGCTTTCTTT
abundance: once
v_gene: TRBV4-3
d_gene: .
j_gene: TRBJ1-1

CDR3aa: CASSQVEGFGDTQYF
CDR3nt: TGCGCCAGCAGCCAAGTTGAAGGCTTTGGAGATACGCAGTATTTT
abundance: .
v_gene: TRBV4-3
d_gene: .
j_gene: TRBJ2-3

CDR3aa: CASSVGPGSLNTGELFF
CDR3nt: TGTGCCAGCAGCGTTGGTCCGGGATCTCTTAACACCGGGGAGCTGTTTTTT
abundance: .
v_gene: TRBV9
d_gene: .
j_gene: TRBJ2-2

CDR3aa: CASSLDSLNQPQHF
CDR3nt: TGTGCCAGCAGTCTGGACAGCTTGAATCAGCCCCAGCATTTT
abundance: .
v_gene: TRBV6-5
d_gene: .
j_gene: TRBJ1-5

CDR3aa: CASSPTWDSTADEQFF
CDR3nt: TGTGCCAGCAGTCCTACATGGGACTCCACCGCAGATGAGCAGTTCTTC
abundance: .
v_gene: TRBV28
d_gene: .
j_gene: TRBJ2-1

CDR3aa: CASSLEFGALNTEAFF
CDR3nt: TGTGCCAGCAGCTTAGAGTTTGGAGCACTGAACACTGAAGCTTTCTTT
abundance: .
v_gene: TRBV7-8
d_gene: .
j_gene: TRBJ1-1

CDR3aa: CASSLNLAGEGGYEQYF
CDR3nt: TGCGCCAGCAGCTTGAACCTAGCGGGAGAAGGGGGTTACGAGCAGTACTTC
abundance: .
v_gene: TRBV5-1
d_gene: TRBD2
j_gene: TRBJ2-7

CDR3aa: CASSILKHNEQFF
CDR3nt: TGTGCCAGTAGTATTCTTAAGCACAATGAGCAGTTCTTC
abundance: .
v_gene: TRBV19
d_gene: .
j_gene: TRBJ2-1

CDR3aa: CASSPSGQNTGELFF
CDR3nt: TGTGCCAGCAGCCCTAGCGGACAGAACACCGGGGAGCTGTTTTTT
abundance: .
v_gene: TRBV7-9
d_gene: TRBD2
j_gene: TRBJ2-2